This TCR beta chain is drawn from a study of Ad26.COV2.S vaccination and SARS-CoV-2 variants. As for treatment: approximately 18 received Ad26.COV2.S at low or high dose, single or two shots; 5 received placebo; per-sample allocation not given. Repertoires come from day 63 after the first vaccine or placebo injection. Built on an Ad26 vector, the vaccine expressed Wuhan-strain SARS-CoV-2 spike. This CDR3 is 15 amino acids long. Trimming took off 7 bases at V and 8 bases at J, with 23 bases between the two ends. From germline, CDR1 is LNHDA and CDR2 SQIVND (reference sequence). Some clones are missing from TCRdb's copy, which holds only in-frame ones; the method was immunoSEQ multiplex PCR. This table holds 350,000 to 500,000 clones, roughly 87% found once.

The sample in question was peripheral blood, obtained in a trial of Ad26.COV2.S vaccine versus placebo. The V and J genes are TRBV19 and TRBJ1-2, with a possible D match to TRBD1 (5 bases). The sequence derives from a person aged 18-60 years who received the Ad26.COV2.S COVID-19 vaccine or a placebo. The CDR3: CASTSSPQGRGGYTF. For the CDR3, the DNA is TGTGCCAGTACCAGCAGCCCCCAGGGTCGCGGGGGCTACACCTTC. The full variable domain, rest sourced from reference TRBV19 and TRBJ1-2, is DGGITQSPKYLFRKEGQNVTLSCEQNLNHDAMYWYRQDPGQGLRLIYYSQIVNDFQKGDIAEGYSVSREKKESFPLTVTSAQKNPTAFYLCASTSSPQGRGGYTFGSGTRLTVV.